Following are 18 T cell receptor beta chains from one sample sequenced in a study of T cells in Graves' hyperthyroidism and ophthalmopathy. It was RNA transcripts that yielded the amplified TCR beta CDR3 regions. First-round RT-PCR with HTBI primers amplified the TCR CDR3 region. TCRdb re-called the multiplex PCR reads through MiXCR, storing one row per CDR3 protein. This table has around 700,000 distinct CDR3 sequences, around 19% appearing once. The sequencing sample was made of blood. Receptors originate from a woman in her forties or fifties with Graves' hyperthyroidism that later progressed to Graves' ophthalmopathy.

This clonotype has only a few counts. This chain uses TRBV20-1 with TRBJ2-2; 7 nucleotides align to TRBD1. Germline-derived CDR1 and CDR2 are DFQATT and SNEGSKA (reference sequence). The CDR3 spans 16 residues. Unmatched junction bases numbered 11, after V lost 1 base and J lost 6 bases. CDR3 DNA: TGCAGTGCTAGAGGGGGCAGGGGGTCTTGGGCCGGGGAGCTGTTTTTT. It translates to CSARGGRGSWAGELFF.

The chain recombines TRBV19 with TRBJ2-7; D ambiguous. With 5 bases removed from V and 3 bases from J, the gap between germline ends came to 11 bases. The CDR3 runs 13 residues. CDR1 is LNHDA and CDR2 is SQIVND in the germline V gene (reference sequence). The CDR3 sequence: CASSPAGNYEQYF. The CDR3 DNA sequence: TGTGCCAGTAGTCCGGCCGGCAACTACGAGCAGTACTTC. Using reference TRBV19 and TRBJ2-7 for the parts outside the CDR3, the full variable domain is DGGITQSPKYLFRKEGQNVTLSCEQNLNHDAMYWYRQDPGQGLRLIYYSQIVNDFQKGDIAEGYSVSREKKESFPLTVTSAQKNPTAFYLCASSPAGNYEQYFGPGTRLTVT.

The V gene is TRBV29-1, the J gene TRBJ1-2; D ambiguous. Germline V lookup: CDR1 SQVTM, CDR2 ANQGSEA. The CDR3 runs to 10 residues. V was cut by 5 bases and J by 8 bases, with 9 bases left in between. CDR3 amino acids: CSVRGAGYTF. The DNA for the CDR3 is TGCAGCGTTCGGGGAGCGGGCTACACCTTC.

This clonotype has ten or more counts. The genes are TRBV11-2 and TRBJ1-1; D not certain. CDR3 length: 12 residues. Per germline, CDR1 SGHAT and CDR2 FQNNGV. V lost 0 bases to trimming and J lost 5 bases, with 4 bases between them. CDR3 amino acids: CASSLDATEAFF. DNA of the CDR3: TGTGCCAGCAGCTTAGATGCGACTGAAGCTTTCTTT. Looking up the rest from reference TRBV11-2 and TRBJ1-1 gives the full variable domain: EAGVAQSPRYKIIEKRQSVAFWCNPISGHATLYWYQQILGQGPKLLIQFQNNGVVDDSQLPKDRFSAERLKGVDSTLKIQPAKLEDSAVYLCASSLDATEAFFGQGTRLTVV.

The chain's CDR3 is CATRGGTANTGELFF. CDR3 coding DNA: TGTGCCACCAGAGGGGGGACAGCGAACACCGGGGAGCTGTTTTTT. V and J are TRBV24-1 and TRBJ2-2; TRBD1 might be the D (7 bases). Germline assignment: CDR1 KGHDR and CDR2 SFDVKD. Trimming removed 7 bases from V and 0 bases from J, with 11 bases in between. The CDR3 runs to 15 residues.

This clonotype was observed at least ten times. The chain is built from TRBV18 and TRBJ2-2, with 10 positions matching TRBD1. The CDR3 runs to 17 residues. In germline, CDR1 is KGHSH, CDR2 LQKENI. The V and J ends lost 0 bases and 3 bases, in that order; junction bases with no gene match: 4. The CDR3 bases are TGTGCCAGCTCACCACCGGGACAGGGGACTTACACCGGGGAGCTGTTTTTT. Translated: CASSPPGQGTYTGELFF.

The V and J genes are TRBV6-1 and TRBJ1-2, with D unresolved. Germline assignment: CDR1 MNHNS and CDR2 SASEGT. This CDR3 region has 15 residues. V shed 1 base and J shed 4 bases, with 13 bases lying between them. The CDR3 loop reads CASSEGVVSSYGYTF. CDR3 coding DNA: TGTGCCAGCAGTGAAGGGGTAGTCAGCAGCTATGGCTACACCTTC.

This clonotype was seen many times. The genes are TRBV5-1 and TRBJ2-5, with TRBD1 as a possible D gene (6 bases). The V and J ends lost 1 base and 10 bases respectively, with 11 bases between them. The CDR3 runs to 12 residues. Germline V gives CDR1 SGHRS, CDR2 YFSETQ. Here the CDR3 reads CASSLTEDSQYF. The CDR3 DNA sequence: TGCGCCAGCAGCTTGACCGAGGACAGCCAGTACTTC.

The J gene is TRBJ1-2, the V gene TRBV27; D is perhaps TRBD1 (6 bases). The CDR3 runs 14 residues. Germline V gene sequence: CDR1 MNHEY, CDR2 SMNVEV (reference sequence). V gave up 6 bases and J gave up 6 bases, with 17 bases separating them. This chain's CDR3 is CASSRAPGTNGYTF. CDR3 nucleotides: TGTGCCAGCAGCCGAGCTCCAGGGACAAATGGCTACACCTTC.

This clonotype was recorded at least ten times. The rearrangement joins TRBV11-2 to TRBJ2-3, with D perhaps TRBD1 (5 bases). The germline V and J ends were trimmed by 1 base and 0 bases, with 8 bases remaining between them. Germline V lookup: CDR1 SGHAT, CDR2 FQNNGV. There are 15 residues in the CDR3. CDR3 sequence (DNA): TGTGCCAGCAGCTTAGGGGGCGGTAGCACAGATACGCAGTATTTT. Its translation: CASSLGGGSTDTQYF.

The rearrangement links TRBV19 to TRBJ2-3, with TRBD2 as a possible D gene (5 bases). The CDR3 loop spans 15 amino acids. With 4 bases removed from V and 0 bases from J, the gap between germline ends came to 11 bases. Germline V lookup: CDR1 LNHDA, CDR2 SQIVND (reference sequence). The CDR3 DNA is TGTGCCAGTAGTACTACAGCGGCGAGCACAGATACGCAGTATTTT. It translates to CASSTTAASTDTQYF.

The V call is TRBV12-3 or TRBV12-4, the J call TRBJ2-7; tentative D call: TRBD1 (5 bases). The ends were cut back, 10 bases at V and 5 bases at J, with 12 bases in the middle. The CDR3 covers 11 residues. CDR3 loop: CATLLGDEQYF. The CDR3 coding sequence is TGTGCCACCCTCTTAGGGGACGAGCAGTACTTC.

The sample holds many counts of this clonotype. This chain joins TRBV30 and TRBJ1-5; D ambiguous. The CDR3 covers 15 residues. Looked up from germline, CDR1 is GTSNPN and CDR2 is SVGIG (reference sequence). V dropped 2 bases and J dropped 0 bases, with 11 bases sitting between them. The CDR3 DNA reads TGTGCCTGGAGTAGATCGGACTATAGCAATCAGCCCCAGCATTTT. Amino acid sequence: CAWSRSDYSNQPQHF.

This clonotype came up a few times. The chain is built from TRBV12-3 or TRBV12-4 and TRBJ1-6, with 8 bases matching TRBD1. Trimming took 3 bases from V and 7 from J; bases not matched to a gene: 2. The CDR3 spans 14 residues. The CDR3 sequence: CASSFQGANSPLHF. Here the CDR3 DNA reads TGTGCCAGCAGTTTCCAGGGGGCGAATTCACCCCTCCACTTT.

The chain combines TRBV6-5 with TRBJ1-1, with TRBD1 identical over 7 bases. V trimming: 0 bases; J trimming: 8 bases; junction bases outside the gene matches: 3. The CDR3 is made up of 13 amino acids. CDR1 and CDR2 from the germline V gene are MNHEY and SVGAGI. Here the CDR3 DNA reads TGTGCCAGCAGTTACTCTCGGGGACAGGAAGCTTTCTTT. Translation gives CASSYSRGQEAFF.

This clonotype was counted many times. The CDR3 sequence is CASSLGVGLATEAFF. CDR3 in DNA: TGTGCCAGCAGCTTGGGGGTGGGATTGGCCACTGAAGCTTTCTTT. This sequence joins TRBV11-2 and TRBJ1-1, with D possibly matching TRBD1 (5 bases). This CDR3 spans 15 amino acids. Trimming stripped 3 bases from V and 4 bases from J, with 15 bases between. The germline CDR1 and CDR2 sequences are SGHAT and FQNNGV.

There are many counts of this clonotype. The J gene is TRBJ2-3, the V gene TRBV6-2 or TRBV6-3, with TRBD2 as a possible D gene (5 bases). The germline gives CDR1 MNHEY, CDR2 SVGEGT. CDR3 length: 14 amino acids. V gave up 8 bases and J gave up 4 bases, with 16 bases separating them. CDR3: CASEPDPGSDTQYF. The CDR3 region has the DNA TGTGCCAGCGAGCCGGACCCGGGGTCAGATACGCAGTATTTT.

This clonotype was counted between two and nine times. The CDR3: CASSIGRSGRGYNEQFF. CDR3 DNA: TGTGCCAGTAGTATAGGACGGTCGGGACGGGGCTACAATGAGCAGTTCTTC. V is TRBV19 and J is TRBJ2-1; either TRBD1 or TRBD2 may supply D (5 bases each). The CDR3 has 17 amino acids. V was pared by 1 base and J by 3 bases, with 16 bases between. The germline CDR1 and CDR2 sequences are LNHDA and SQIVND (reference sequence).